The TCR beta chain described here comes from a study of blood T cell repertoires in COVID-19. Study context: There were acute and convalescent COVID-19 samples, and they came from the United States, Italy and Spain.

Individuals aged about 18 to 90 years were recruited from some 26 US areas. Participant-given clinical history determined each cohort assignment. Per the original methods: Cell counts per sample came from amplifying reference gene primers. The protocol was immunoSEQ multiplex PCR, while the TCRdb copy is restricted to in-frame clones and leaves out a portion. The V and J calls and clone size come from that table; D and trimming were worked out from the DNA. The table has approximately 390,000 clones, roughly 88% seen once. The clonotype comes from a woman aged 40-49 years with acute COVID-19. Material: PBMCs or T cells enriched from blood (not recorded which).

The CDR3 region is CSASSRVTGELFF. In DNA, the CDR3 is TGCAGTGCTAGTTCCAGGGTCACCGGGGAGCTGTTTTTT. The V and J genes are TRBV20-1 and TRBJ2-2, with D maybe TRBD1 (5 bases). V lost 3 bases, J lost 4 bases, and 9 bases lay in between. The CDR3 runs to 13 residues. Germline V lookup: CDR1 DFQATT, CDR2 SNEGSKA (reference sequence).